Reported below is one T cell receptor beta chain. The germline V gene encodes CDR1 MNHEY and CDR2 SVGAGI. The CDR3 has 14 residues. Trimming cost V 2 bases and J 8 bases, with 12 bases left between them. Libraries were prepared by immunoSEQ multiplex PCR; TCRdb keeps only in-frame clonotypes and omits some of them. The table records over 20,000 clones, approximately 81% of them present only once. The source of the sample is a study of blood T cell repertoires in COVID-19. The sequenced material came from peripheral blood. The sequence was collected from a man aged 45 to 65 with active or convalescent COVID-19. The chain has TRBV6-5 and TRBJ1-4; weak D call: TRBD1 (5 bases). CDR3 sequence (DNA): TGTGCCAGCAGTTACGGGCAGGGAAAAGAAAAACTGTTTTTT. Translation: CASSYGQGKEKLFF.